This record looks at one T cell receptor beta chain sequence and its context. The data were obtained in a study of blood T cell repertoires in COVID-19. Background on the study: Whether acute or convalescent, the COVID-19 samples came from the United States, Italy and Spain. PBMCs, B-cell-depleted T cells, or T cells provided the cDNA or gDNA that made up the material.

Authors' processing steps: Reference gene primer amplification gave estimated nucleated cell counts. Sequencing used immunoSEQ multiplex PCR; TCRdb keeps in-frame clones, though not all of them. V, J and clone size derive from that table, while D and trimming were established from the DNA sequence. Counted here are 250,000 to 350,000 clones, 70% to 90% occurring once; the ten biggest clones make up 9% to 9.5%. The CDR3 is made up of 15 amino acids. V lost 4 bases to trimming and J lost 4 bases, with 17 bases between them. Looked up from germline, CDR1 is SGHRS and CDR2 is YFSETQ. The sequenced material came from peripheral blood. The chain joins TRBV5-1 to TRBJ1-2, with D perhaps TRBD1 (6 bases). The sequence was obtained from a young man with active or convalescent COVID-19. This chain's CDR3 is CASSQLNRVGYGYTF. CDR3 in DNA: TGCGCCAGCAGCCAACTAAACAGGGTTGGCTATGGCTACACCTTC. Variable domain in full (rest from reference TRBV5-1 and TRBJ1-2): KAGVTQTPRYLIKTRGQQVTLSCSPISGHRSVSWYQQTPGQGLQFLFEYFSETQRNKGNFPGRFSGRQFSNSRSEMNVSTLELGDSALYLCASSQLNRVGYGYTFGSGTRLTVV.